This T cell receptor beta chain was observed in a study of persistence of HIV-infected CD4 T cells. General study findings and limits: Antigen-responding cells were enriched for degenerate expanded CDR3beta sequences. TCRbeta richness was lower in CMV- and Gag-responding cells than in anti-CD3/anti-CD28-responding cells.

Anti-CD3/anti-CD28 beads served as a nonspecific positive control stimulus. Sorting of responding CD4+ T cells relied on upregulated CD40 ligand together with CD69. Stimulated PBMCs had first been depleted of CD8+ T cells. This was the immunoSEQ version 4 assay in survey mode. Profiling relied on immunoSEQ multiplex PCR, and the TCRdb table lists in-frame clones only, not all of them. The sample lists 35,000 to 55,000 clones; approximately 90% were seen once. A note on this clone: Its antigen is still unknown.

V lost 4 bases, J lost 8 bases, and 20 bases stayed unmatched. This CDR3 has 18 residues. The germline gives CDR1 SGHTA, CDR2 FQGNSA. The chain combines TRBV7-2 with TRBJ1-2; 9 bases are shared with TRBD1. Sequencing used CD4+ T cells sorted from PBMCs after approximately 20-hour stimulation, obtained from a patient who received antiretroviral therapy. This TCR derives from an adult man with HIV who was CMV-seropositive. The CDR3: CASSSHRDRAPRYGGYTF. The CDR3 DNA is TGTGCCAGCAGCTCCCACCGGGACAGGGCCCCGCGGTATGGAGGCTACACCTTC.